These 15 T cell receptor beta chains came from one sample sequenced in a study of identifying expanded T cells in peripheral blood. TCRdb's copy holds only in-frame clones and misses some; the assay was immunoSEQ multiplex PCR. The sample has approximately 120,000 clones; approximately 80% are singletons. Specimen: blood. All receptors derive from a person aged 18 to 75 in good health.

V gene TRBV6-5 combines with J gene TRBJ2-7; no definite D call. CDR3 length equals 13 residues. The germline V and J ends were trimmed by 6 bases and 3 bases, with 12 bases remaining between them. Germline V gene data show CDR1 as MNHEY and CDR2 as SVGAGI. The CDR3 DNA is TGTGCCAGCAGCTCGGTGAACCGCTACGAGCAGTACTTC. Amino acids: CASSSVNRYEQYF.

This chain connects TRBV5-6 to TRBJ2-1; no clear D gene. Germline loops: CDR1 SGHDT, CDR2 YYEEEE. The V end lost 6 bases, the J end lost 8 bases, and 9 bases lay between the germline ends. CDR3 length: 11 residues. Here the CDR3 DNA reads TGTGCCAGCACCTTCCACGATGAGCAGTTCTTC. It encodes CASTFHDEQFF.

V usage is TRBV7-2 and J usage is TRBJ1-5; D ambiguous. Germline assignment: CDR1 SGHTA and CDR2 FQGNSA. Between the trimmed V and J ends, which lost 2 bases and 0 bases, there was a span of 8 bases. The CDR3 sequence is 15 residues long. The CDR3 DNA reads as TGTGCCAGCAGCTTATCGGCTTTTAGCAATCAGCCCCAGCATTTT. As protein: CASSLSAFSNQPQHF. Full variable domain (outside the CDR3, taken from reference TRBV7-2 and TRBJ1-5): GAGVSQSPSNKVTEKGKDVELRCDPISGHTALYWYRQSLGQGLEFLIYFQGNSAPDKSGLPSDRFSAERTGGSVSTLTIQRTQQEDSAVYLCASSLSAFSNQPQHFGDGTRLSIL.

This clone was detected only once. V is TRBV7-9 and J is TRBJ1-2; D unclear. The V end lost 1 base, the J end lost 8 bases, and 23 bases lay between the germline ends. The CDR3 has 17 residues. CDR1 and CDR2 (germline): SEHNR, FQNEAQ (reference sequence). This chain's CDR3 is CASSLGDSPQLAEGYTF. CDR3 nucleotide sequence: TGTGCCAGCAGCTTAGGTGACTCACCCCAGTTAGCAGAAGGCTACACCTTC.

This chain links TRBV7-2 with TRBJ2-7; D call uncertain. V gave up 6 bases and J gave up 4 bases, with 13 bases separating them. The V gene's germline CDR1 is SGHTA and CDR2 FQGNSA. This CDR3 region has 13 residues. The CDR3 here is CASRPGGAYEQYF. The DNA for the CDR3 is TGTGCCAGCAGGCCAGGCGGCGCTTACGAGCAGTACTTC.

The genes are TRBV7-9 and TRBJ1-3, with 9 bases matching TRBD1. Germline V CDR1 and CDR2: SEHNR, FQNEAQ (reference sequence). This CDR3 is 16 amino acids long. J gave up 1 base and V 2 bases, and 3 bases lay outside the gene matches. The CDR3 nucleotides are TGTGCCAGCAGCTTAAGGGGACAGGGATCTGGAAACACCATATATTTT. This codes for CASSLRGQGSGNTIYF.

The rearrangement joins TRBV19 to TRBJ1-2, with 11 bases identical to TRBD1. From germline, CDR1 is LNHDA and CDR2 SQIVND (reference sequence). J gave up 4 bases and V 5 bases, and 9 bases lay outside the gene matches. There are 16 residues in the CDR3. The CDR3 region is CASSGGSGTGGYGYTF. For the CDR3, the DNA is TGTGCCAGTAGTGGGGGCTCCGGGACAGGGGGCTATGGCTACACCTTC.

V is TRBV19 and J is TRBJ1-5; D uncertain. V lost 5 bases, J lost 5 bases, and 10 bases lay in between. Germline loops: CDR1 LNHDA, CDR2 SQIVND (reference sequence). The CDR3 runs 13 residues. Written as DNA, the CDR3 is TGTGCCAGTAGTTTGCCTATGGATCAGCCCCAGCATTTT. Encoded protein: CASSLPMDQPQHF.

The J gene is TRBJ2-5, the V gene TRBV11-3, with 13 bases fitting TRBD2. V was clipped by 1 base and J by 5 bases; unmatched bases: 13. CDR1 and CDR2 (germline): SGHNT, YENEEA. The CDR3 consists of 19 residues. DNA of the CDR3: TGTGCCAGCAGCTTAGCTTTGTGGACTAGCGGGGGTTCCGGGGAGACCCAGTACTTC. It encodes CASSLALWTSGGSGETQYF.

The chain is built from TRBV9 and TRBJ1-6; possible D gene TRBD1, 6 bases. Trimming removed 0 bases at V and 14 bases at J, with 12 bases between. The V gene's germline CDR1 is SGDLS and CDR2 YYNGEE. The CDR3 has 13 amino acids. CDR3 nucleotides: TGTGCCAGCAGCGTAGACAGGGCCAGCTCCCTCCACTTT. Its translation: CASSVDRASSLHF.

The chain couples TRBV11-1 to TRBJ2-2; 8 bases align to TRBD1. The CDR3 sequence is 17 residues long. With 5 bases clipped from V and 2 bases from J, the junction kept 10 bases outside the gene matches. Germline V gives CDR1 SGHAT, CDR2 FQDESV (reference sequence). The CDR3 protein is CASSHHRTGRNTGELFF. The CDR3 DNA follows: TGTGCCAGCAGCCACCACCGGACAGGGCGAAACACCGGGGAGCTGTTTTTT. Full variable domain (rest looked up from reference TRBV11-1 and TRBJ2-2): EAEVAQSPRYKITEKSQAVAFWCDPISGHATLYWYRQILGQGPELLVQFQDESVVDDSQLPKDRFSAERLKGVDSTLKIQPAELGDSAMYLCASSHHRTGRNTGELFFGEGSRLTVL.

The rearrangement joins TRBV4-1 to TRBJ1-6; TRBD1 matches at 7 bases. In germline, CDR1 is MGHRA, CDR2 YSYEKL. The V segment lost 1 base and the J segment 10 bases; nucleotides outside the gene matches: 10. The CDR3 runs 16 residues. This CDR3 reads CASSQVSGGGVSPLHF. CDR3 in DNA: TGCGCCAGCAGCCAAGTTTCAGGGGGTGGGGTATCACCCCTCCACTTT.

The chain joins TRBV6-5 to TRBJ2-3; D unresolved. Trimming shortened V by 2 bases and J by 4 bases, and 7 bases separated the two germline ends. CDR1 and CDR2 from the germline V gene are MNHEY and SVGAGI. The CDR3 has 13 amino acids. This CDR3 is CASSYVESDTQYF. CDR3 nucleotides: TGTGCCAGCAGTTACGTTGAGTCAGATACGCAGTATTTT.

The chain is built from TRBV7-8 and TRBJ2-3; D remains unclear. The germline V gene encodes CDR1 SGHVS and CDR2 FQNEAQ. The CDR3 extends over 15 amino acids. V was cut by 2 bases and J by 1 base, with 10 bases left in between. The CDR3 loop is CASSLLRWGTDTQYF. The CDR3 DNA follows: TGTGCCAGCAGCTTACTACGTTGGGGCACAGATACGCAGTATTTT.

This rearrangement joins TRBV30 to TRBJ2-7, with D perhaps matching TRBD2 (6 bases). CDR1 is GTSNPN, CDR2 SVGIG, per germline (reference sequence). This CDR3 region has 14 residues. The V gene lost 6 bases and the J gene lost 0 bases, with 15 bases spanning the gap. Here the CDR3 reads CACAKGLLSYEQYF. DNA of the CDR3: TGTGCCTGTGCGAAGGGACTTCTCTCCTACGAGCAGTACTTC.